This TCR beta chain was identified during a study of blood T cells in healthy people across ages. For this clonotype: Its antigen is undetermined.

Researchers isolated at least 6 million PBMCs per sample. A second PCR, run for about 7 to 11 cycles, used a sample-barcoded 5' primer plus a J-beta primer mix. Each cDNA molecule was tagged by a template-switch adaptor with 12 random nucleotides. TCRdb ran MiXCR on the 5' RACE reads and lists one entry per CDR3 protein. Here the sample spans 1.5 million to 2 million distinct CDR3 sequences, 40% to 55% being singletons. The CDR3 runs to 15 residues. Germline V CDR1 and CDR2: MDHEN, SYDVKM. Trimming removed 7 bases at V and 4 bases at J, with 19 bases between. Study-wide points: Strong correlation linked observed beta diversity and percent naive T cells.

The sample was blood. This sequence originates from a woman aged 40 to 50 in good health. This chain links TRBV28 with TRBJ2-5, with a tentative D call TRBD2 (5 bases). The chain's CDR3 is CASTVGASRSETQYF. CDR3 DNA sequence: TGTGCCAGCACTGTTGGTGCTAGCAGATCAGAGACCCAGTACTTC.